This T cell receptor (beta chain) was profiled in a study of CD4 T cells in relation to SARS-CoV-2 and coronaviruses. Overall study context: PBMCs were cultured with antigen for 10 days before TCR beta sequencing. No peptide or an HIV-1 Nef peptide pool served as negative control. Notes on the study in general: Samples before the pandemic and after infection were not matched within any donor. Monoreactive clones expanded significantly more to SARS-CoV-2 than crossreactive clones did.

The CDR3 extends over 13 amino acids. V was shortened by 4 bases and J by 8 bases, with 13 bases between the two germline ends. CDR1 is SGHDT, CDR2 YYEEEE, per germline. Unexposed donor CD4+ T cells date from about 2011-2018, before the COVID-19 pandemic. Isolation of CD4+ T cells took place after about 9 days in culture. Comment on this clone: What it binds is not known.

Using immunoSEQ multiplex PCR, the repertoire was profiled, and TCRdb retains in-frame clones only, with some absent. Among more than 20,000 clones listed, roughly 70% were seen once. V and J are TRBV5-6 and TRBJ2-1; tentatively, D is TRBD2 (5 bases). Sequencing used CD4+ T cells from PBMCs, cultured in vitro. The clonotype comes from a human donor in good health. Here the CDR3 reads CASSLWTGYEQFF. The CDR3 DNA is TGTGCCAGCAGCCTTTGGACTGGTTATGAGCAGTTCTTC. Filled out from reference TRBV5-6 and TRBJ2-1, the complete variable domain reads DAGVTQSPTHLIKTRGQQVTLRCSPKSGHDTVSWYQQALGQGPQFIFQYYEEEERQRGNFPDRFSGHQFPNYSSELNVNALLLGDSALYLCASSLWTGYEQFFGPGTRLTVL.